These 14 T cell receptor beta chains originate from one sample sequenced in a study of cytomegalovirus exposure and HLA in healthy donors. 60 Vbeta and 13 Jbeta primers were used in PCR. Sequencing was performed with immunoSEQ multiplex PCR; in TCRdb, only in-frame clones are kept and a portion is missing. The table includes 90,000 or so clones, roughly 71% detected once. Input material: PBMCs. These receptors were obtained from a woman between 18 and 30 years old in good health and CMV-seropositive.

V usage is TRBV4-2 and J usage is TRBJ2-7; 9 positions agree with TRBD2. The CDR3 sequence is 14 residues long. Germline CDR1 is LGHNA and CDR2 is YNFKEQ. Trimming cost V 3 bases and J 3 bases; bases outside gene matches: 3. In DNA, the CDR3 is TGTGCCAGCAGCCAGGGGCGGGGGGGCTACGAGCAGTACTTC. Its translation is CASSQGRGGYEQYF.

The chain couples TRBV5-5 to TRBJ1-1; TRBD1 is a possible D gene (6 bases). The CDR3 runs 13 residues. V was trimmed by 4 bases and J by 10 bases, leaving 17 bases between them. Germline CDR1 SGHKS, CDR2 YYEKEE (reference sequence). For the CDR3, the DNA is TGTGCCAGCAGCATACAGGGCCCCCGGGGAGCTTTCTTT. Protein: CASSIQGPRGAFF.

The J gene is TRBJ1-4, the V gene TRBV28; D is unclear. V was pared by 3 bases and J by 11 bases, with 7 bases between. CDR3 size: 11 residues. CDR1 is MDHEN, CDR2 SYDVKM, per germline. Here the CDR3 reads CASSLNEKLFF. Written as DNA, the CDR3 is TGTGCCAGCAGTTTGAACGAGAAACTGTTTTTT.

This clone came up a few times. This chain connects TRBV6-6 to TRBJ2-7; weak D call: TRBD1 (5 bases). Per germline, CDR1 MNHNY and CDR2 SVGAGI (reference sequence). V dropped 4 bases and J dropped 5 bases, with 12 bases sitting between them. This CDR3 has 13 residues. CDR3 loop: CASSWQGRDEQYF. CDR3 bases: TGTGCCAGCAGTTGGCAGGGTCGCGACGAGCAGTACTTC.

CDR3 sequence (DNA): TGTGCCAGCAGCCCGCCGGGACAGGGGAACTACACCTTC. Protein: CASSPPGQGNYTF. V is TRBV7-2 and J is TRBJ1-2; 10 nucleotides align to TRBD1. After removal of 5 bases from V and 10 bases from J, the junction contained 7 bases not matched to a gene. Germline lookup yields CDR1 SGHTA and CDR2 FQGNSA. The CDR3 consists of 13 residues.

Within the sample, this clone is hyperexpanded. This sequence joins TRBV6-1 and TRBJ2-1; no clear D gene. This CDR3 comprises 13 residues. Germline assignment: CDR1 MNHNS and CDR2 SASEGT. Between the trimmed V and J ends, which lost 1 base and 3 bases, there was a span of 4 bases. The CDR3 is CASSEELYNEQFF. For the CDR3, the DNA is TGTGCCAGCAGTGAAGAACTCTACAATGAGCAGTTCTTC.

The chain has TRBV7-2 and TRBJ2-1; the D gene is possibly TRBD2 (7 bases). The V end lost 1 base, the J end lost 12 bases, and 13 bases lay between the germline ends. Germline V gene lookup returns CDR1 SGHTA and CDR2 FQGNSA. The CDR3 contains 13 residues. In nucleotides, the CDR3 is TGTGCCAGCAGCTTAGGGGGGGGGCCTAGGCAGTTCTTC. Its translation: CASSLGGGPRQFF.

This clone was found a few times. This sequence joins TRBV25-1 and TRBJ2-2; tentative D call: TRBD1 (5 bases). Trimming took off 4 bases at V and 7 bases at J, with 16 bases between the two ends. Per the germline V gene, CDR1 is MGHDK and CDR2 is SYGVNS. The CDR3 is made up of 15 amino acids. CDR3 bases: TGTGCCAGCAGTGGGCAGGGCGAAGGGGACGGGGAGCTGTTTTTT. It specifies CASSGQGEGDGELFF.

In DNA, the CDR3 is TGTGCCAGCAGTGAAGGGTCAGACTATGGCTACACCTTC. It translates to CASSEGSDYGYTF. The chain couples TRBV6-1 to TRBJ1-2, with D unclear. CDR3 length: 13 residues. The V gene lost 1 base and the J gene lost 3 bases, with 6 bases spanning the gap. CDR1 is MNHNS, CDR2 SASEGT, per germline.

V is TRBV28 and J is TRBJ1-5, with TRBD1 identical over 9 bases. Germline trimming cut 6 bases from V and 12 bases from J; bases unmatched to any gene: 12. In germline, CDR1 is MDHEN, CDR2 SYDVKM. This CDR3 has 14 residues. The CDR3 DNA sequence: TGTGCCAGCAGGCTGGACAGGGGCCCGACCAACCAGCATTTT. It translates to CASRLDRGPTNQHF.

The rearrangement uses TRBV4-1 and TRBJ2-2; D is unresolved. V shed 2 bases and J shed 6 bases, with 7 bases lying between them. The CDR3 consists of 13 residues. CDR1 is MGHRA and CDR2 is YSYEKL in the germline V gene. CDR3 nucleotide sequence: TGCGCCAGCAGCCAATCTTCCGCCGGGGAGCTGTTTTTT. Translation: CASSQSSAGELFF.

J is TRBJ1-5 and V is TRBV28; perhaps TRBD1 as D (6 bases). Germline CDR1 and CDR2: MDHEN and SYDVKM. The CDR3 loop spans 15 amino acids. V was trimmed by 7 bases and J by 6 bases, leaving 19 bases between them. Here the CDR3 reads CASISYGGAGQPQHF. In DNA, the CDR3 is TGTGCCAGCATCTCTTATGGGGGGGCGGGTCAGCCCCAGCATTTT.

This chain connects TRBV13 to TRBJ2-3; 9 nucleotides line up with TRBD1. Trimming removed 5 bases from V and 1 base from J; junction bases left unmatched: 7. The CDR3 extends over 16 amino acids. Germline V gives CDR1 PRHDT, CDR2 FYEKMQ (reference sequence). DNA of the CDR3: TGTGCCAGCAGCCAACCCCGGGACAGGGGCACAGATACGCAGTATTTT. Translation: CASSQPRDRGTDTQYF.

This chain connects TRBV7-6 to TRBJ2-3; 8 bases line up with TRBD1. This CDR3 has 16 amino acids. CDR1 and CDR2 from the germline V gene are SGHVS and FNYEAQ. Losses at the gene ends were 0 bases for V and 9 bases for J; bases not matched to a gene: 11. CDR3 protein: CASSLAGGPGGMTQYF. For the CDR3, the DNA is TGTGCCAGCAGCTTAGCTGGGGGGCCAGGGGGCATGACGCAGTATTTT.